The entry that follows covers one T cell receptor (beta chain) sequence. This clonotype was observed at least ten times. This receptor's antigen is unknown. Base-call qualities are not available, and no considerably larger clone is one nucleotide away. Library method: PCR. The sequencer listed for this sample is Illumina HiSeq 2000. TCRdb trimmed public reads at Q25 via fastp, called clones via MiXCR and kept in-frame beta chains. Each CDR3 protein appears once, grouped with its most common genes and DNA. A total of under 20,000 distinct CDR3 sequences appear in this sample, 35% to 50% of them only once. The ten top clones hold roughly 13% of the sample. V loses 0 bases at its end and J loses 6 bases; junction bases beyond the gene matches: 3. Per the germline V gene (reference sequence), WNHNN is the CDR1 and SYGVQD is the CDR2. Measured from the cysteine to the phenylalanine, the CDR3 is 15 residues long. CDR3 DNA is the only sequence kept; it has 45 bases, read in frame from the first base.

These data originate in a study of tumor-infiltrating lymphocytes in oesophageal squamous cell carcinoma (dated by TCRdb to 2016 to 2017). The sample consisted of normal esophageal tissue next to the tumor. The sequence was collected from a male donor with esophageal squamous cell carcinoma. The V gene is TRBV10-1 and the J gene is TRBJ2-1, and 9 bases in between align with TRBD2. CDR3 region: CASSESLAGLNEQFF. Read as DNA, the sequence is TGCGCCAGCAGTGAGTCACTAGCGGGCCTCAATGAGCAGTTCTTC.